The next 15 T cell receptor beta chains were all read from a single sample in a study of blood T cell repertoires in COVID-19. Profiling relied on immunoSEQ multiplex PCR, and the TCRdb table lists in-frame clones only, not all of them. The sample holds approximately 15,000 clones, roughly 80% seen once. Sequencing used peripheral blood. Every receptor here comes from a woman aged 60 to 75 with acute or convalescent COVID-19.

This sequence joins TRBV3-1 (or the pseudogene TRBV3-2) and TRBJ1-1, with 9 nucleotides matching TRBD1. CDR3 length: 15 residues. CDR1 and CDR2 (germline): LGHDT, YNNKEL (reference sequence). Losses at the gene ends were 4 bases for V and 6 bases for J; bases not matched to a gene: 9. The CDR3 DNA sequence: TGTGCCAGCAGCCCGTGGGACAGGGAGAAAGCTGAAGCTTTCTTT. Amino acids: CASSPWDREKAEAFF.

This clone was picked up a small number of times. V is TRBV27 and J is TRBJ2-6; D may be TRBD1 (6 bases). The germline V gene has CDR1 MNHEY and CDR2 SMNVEV (reference sequence). The CDR3 length is 15 residues. Trimming removed 5 bases from V and 0 bases from J, with 8 bases in between. The DNA of the CDR3 is TGTGCCAGCAGTCCACAGGGCTCTGGGGCCAACGTCCTGACTTTC. Amino acids: CASSPQGSGANVLTF. Full variable domain (remainder filled in from reference TRBV27 and TRBJ2-6): EAQVTQNPRYLITVTGKKLTVTCSQNMNHEYMSWYRQDPGLGLRQIYYSMNVEVTDKGDVPEGYKVSRKEKRNFPLILESPSPNQTSLYFCASSPQGSGANVLTFGAGSRLTVL.

The chain recombines TRBV20-1 with TRBJ2-5, with D possibly matching TRBD2 (6 bases). Looked up from germline, CDR1 is DFQATT and CDR2 is SNEGSKA (reference sequence). The CDR3 sequence is 14 residues long. The V end lost 3 bases, the J end lost 3 bases, and 14 bases lay between the germline ends. The CDR3 coding sequence is TGCAGTGCTAGTGCTAGCGCGAAAGAAGAGACCCAGTACTTC. It is translated as CSASASAKEETQYF.

The chain recombines TRBV28 with TRBJ2-7, with TRBD1 identical over 7 bases. Looked up from germline, CDR1 is MDHEN and CDR2 is SYDVKM. The CDR3 is 15 residues long. V trimming: 3 bases; J trimming: 5 bases; junction bases outside the gene matches: 10. The CDR3 is CASSFPQTGRDEQYF. The CDR3 bases are TGTGCCAGCAGTTTTCCCCAGACAGGGCGCGACGAGCAGTACTTC.

The chain employs TRBV5-1 and TRBJ2-7, with 8 bases identical to TRBD2. The V segment lost 3 bases and the J segment 7 bases; nucleotides outside the gene matches: 6. The CDR3 spans 13 residues. Germline V CDR1 and CDR2: SGHRS, YFSETQ. Here the CDR3 DNA reads TGCGCCAGCAGCTCGGGGGGGGCGGGAGAGCAGTACTTC. As protein: CASSSGGAGEQYF.

The rearrangement links TRBV27 to TRBJ2-7; 7 bases align to TRBD2. The trim removed 2 bases at V and 5 bases at J, leaving 6 bases unmatched. The CDR3 contains 14 residues. Germline lookup yields CDR1 MNHEY and CDR2 SMNVEV (reference sequence). The CDR3 sequence is CASSLRTRADEQYF. The CDR3 DNA reads as TGTGCCAGCAGTTTAAGGACTAGGGCAGACGAGCAGTACTTC.

In this sample, this clone turned up once. This chain connects TRBV5-1 to TRBJ2-1, with 10 bases fitting TRBD1. The CDR3 is 14 amino acids. Trimming at V came to 4 bases and at J to 9 bases, leaving 7 bases not matched to a gene. Germline assignment: CDR1 SGHRS and CDR2 YFSETQ. This CDR3 reads CASSRGQGTGEQFF. The CDR3 region has the DNA TGCGCCAGCAGCAGGGGACAGGGGACCGGTGAGCAGTTCTTC.

The rearrangement uses TRBV7-2 and TRBJ2-4; D is ambiguous. In germline, CDR1 is SGHTA, CDR2 FQGNSA. The ends were cut back, 0 bases at V and 4 bases at J, with 7 bases in the middle. The CDR3 loop spans 14 amino acids. In DNA form, the CDR3 reads TGTGCCAGCAGCTTAGCAGGCGGAAAAAACATTCAGTACTTC. Its translation is CASSLAGGKNIQYF.

This chain links TRBV3-1 (or the pseudogene TRBV3-2) with TRBJ1-1, with D unresolved. V shed 6 bases and J shed 5 bases, with 13 bases lying between them. This CDR3 is built from 13 residues. The germline V gene has CDR1 LGHDT and CDR2 YNNKEL (reference sequence). For the CDR3, the DNA is TGTGCCAGCAGTGGAGGGAGGCGAACTGAAGCTTTCTTT. Translation: CASSGGRRTEAFF.

The chain employs TRBV7-9 and TRBJ2-7; 11 nucleotides align to TRBD1. The CDR3 is 15 amino acids. The junction had 6 bases not matched to a gene; V was cut back by 5 bases and J by 3 bases. The germline V gene encodes CDR1 SEHNR and CDR2 FQNEAQ (reference sequence). CDR3 sequence reads: CASSDTGTGGYEQYF. CDR3 coding DNA: TGTGCCAGCAGCGACACCGGGACAGGGGGCTACGAGCAGTACTTC.

The chain links TRBV11-2 to TRBJ2-3; 8 bases line up with TRBD2. The V and J ends lost 1 base and 4 bases, in that order; junction bases with no gene match: 7. This CDR3 has 16 residues. The V gene's germline CDR1 is SGHAT and CDR2 FQNNGV. The CDR3 region has the DNA TGTGCCAGCAGCTTAGTTTTTAGCGGGGTCCCAGATACGCAGTATTTT. As protein: CASSLVFSGVPDTQYF. Together with reference TRBV11-2 and TRBJ2-3, the CDR3 gives the full variable domain: EAGVAQSPRYKIIEKRQSVAFWCNPISGHATLYWYQQILGQGPKLLIQFQNNGVVDDSQLPKDRFSAERLKGVDSTLKIQPAKLEDSAVYLCASSLVFSGVPDTQYFGPGTRLTVL.

This chain links TRBV28 with TRBJ2-6; the D gene is possibly TRBD2 (7 bases). Germline lookup yields CDR1 MDHEN and CDR2 SYDVKM. The CDR3 runs 17 residues. Trimming cost V 1 base and J 3 bases, with 13 bases left between them. This chain's CDR3 is CASSLSRGARGANVLTF. The CDR3 DNA sequence: TGTGCCAGCAGTTTATCCCGGGGGGCGCGTGGGGCCAACGTCCTGACTTTC.

The rearrangement joins TRBV7-9 to TRBJ1-6, with 8 bases fitting TRBD1. Germline-derived CDR1 and CDR2 are SEHNR and FQNEAQ (reference sequence). The J segment lost 5 bases and the V segment lost 8 bases, leaving 8 bases of the junction unmatched. The CDR3 loop spans 15 amino acids. The CDR3 spells CASGDRGLDNSPLHF. The CDR3 DNA follows: TGTGCCAGCGGCGACAGGGGTTTGGATAATTCACCCCTCCACTTT.

The V and J genes are TRBV28 and TRBJ2-7; 8 nucleotides line up with TRBD1. V trimming: 6 bases; J trimming: 1 base; junction bases outside the gene matches: 5. CDR1 MDHEN and CDR2 SYDVKM come from the germline V gene. There are 14 residues in the CDR3. The CDR3 DNA reads as TGTGCCAGCAGATCAGGGGGCGATTCCTACGAGCAGTACTTC. Protein: CASRSGGDSYEQYF.

This clone came up once. The chain is built from TRBV27 and TRBJ2-1; 14 nucleotides agree with TRBD2. V shed 5 bases, J shed 8 bases, and the junction held 8 bases outside the gene matches. Germline CDR1 and CDR2: MNHEY and SMNVEV (reference sequence). This CDR3 is built from 16 residues. The CDR3 DNA follows: TGTGCCAGCAGTCAAGGACTAGCGGGAGGTGTGGATGAGCAGTTCTTC. Translating gives CASSQGLAGGVDEQFF.